This T cell receptor (beta chain) was profiled in a study of OX40 agonist ivuxolimab in advanced cancers. V lost 5 bases to trimming and J lost 2 bases, with 5 bases between them. The CDR3 runs to 12 residues. Germline values: CDR1 SGDLS, CDR2 YYNGEE. Only in-frame clones appear in the TCRdb table, and some are missing; sequencing was by immunoSEQ multiplex PCR. The data contain about 83,000 clones, roughly 90% of them seen just once; the ten biggest clones take up roughly 9%. The sequences come from CD4+ or CD8+ T cells sorted from blood, collected in a trial of the OX40 agonist ivuxolimab. This TCR was sampled from an adult with an advanced solid tumor such as melanoma, head and neck, liver or kidney cancer. The chain is built from TRBV9 and TRBJ1-3; D is unclear. The CDR3 region has the DNA TGTGCCAGCAGGGCCGCTGGAAACACCATATATTTT. Protein product: CASRAAGNTIYF.